This TCR beta chain was recovered during a study of T cell responses to AZD1222 COVID-19 vaccine (dated by TCRdb to about 2021). As for the study more broadly: A total of just over 230 trial participants underwent TCR sequencing, of whom more than 200 had received two doses of AZD1222 and about 25 had received two doses of the MenACWY control vaccine. Trial participants were enrolled into age subgroups of 18-55, 56-69 and 70-plus years, which contained around 140, 26 and 57 TCR-sequenced participants, respectively. Overall results and qualifications from the work: Participants were mostly white British, with more females than males. The authors suggested clonal diversity may have been underestimated. Because no samples from the day 14 peak response were available, repertoires could be characterized only after the peak T cell response. CD4 TCRs associated with the vaccine covered the entire spike protein, and the dominant responses were in regions 160-218 and 743-854. Conclusions about previously exposed vaccinees are limited, since just six AZD1222 recipients were seropositive for SARS-CoV-2 at baseline. In the small 56-69-year group, the increase in depth fell short of significance, most likely because of low power. Nearly half of unique spike-specific TCRs reportedly recognized epitopes outside regions mutated in the B.1.351 and B.1.1.7 variants. After two AZD1222 doses, both the breadth and the depth of spike-specific TCRs were significantly higher than at day 0 and than in MenACWY recipients.

V is trimmed back by 2 bases and J by 4 bases, and the junction contains 5 bases that no gene match accounts for. The CDR3 holds 16 amino acids from the cysteine to the phenylalanine. Kept here is only the CDR3 DNA, which spans 48 bases and is read in frame from base 1. CDR1 and CDR2, looked up from the germline V gene, are MRHNA and SNTAGT. The CDR3 regions of human TCRbeta chains were subjected to immunosequencing. Turning to the authors' computational methods: Repertoire TCRs were checked for matches against a reference library of SARS-CoV-2-specific TCRs that had been generated using the MIRA antigen-specificity platform. Breadth was defined as the fraction of unique TCRs that were SARS-CoV-2-associated, and depth was defined as the fraction of total T cells that were SARS-CoV-2-associated. Using the MIRA data, each spike-specific TCR was assigned both to the spike region to which the TCR was reactive and to a CD4 or CD8 class. Log10-transformed breadth and depth values were compared by one-way ANOVA with Sidak's multiple comparisons tests. What TCRdb holds here is the immuneACCESS table cut down to in-frame rearrangements. Part of the clones is not present; checked against another copy, under half of the missing clones reflect an unresolved V gene, and the others are unexplained. The D gene and trimming were derived from the DNA, and the V and J assignments and clone size from that table. For this sample there are under 140,000 clones; roughly 90% appear just once. The biggest ten clones account for around 2.5% of the sample.

This clone is medium-sized (0.01 to 0.1%) in terms of sample share. Its cognate antigen has yet to be identified. The input lacks base qualities; no much larger clone sits a single base away. The time point label on this specimen signifies: about 28 days (+/-7) after the second vaccine dose. AZD1222 recipients with second doses at about 4 weeks or about 12 weeks were pooled, because spike-specific TCR depth and breadth did not differ between schedules. Vaccinee samples were obtained from the UK trials COV001 and COV002, which included a single-blind randomized controlled phase 2/3 trial of AZD1222 (ChAdOx1 nCoV-19) in healthy adults. Trial participant PBMC samples were collected at day 0 and day 28 after the second dose for TCRbeta chain sequencing.

The V and J segments used are TRBV6-4 and TRBJ2-1, with 10 bases aligning to TRBD2. Material: peripheral blood, obtained 28 days after the second AZD1222 dose. This clonotype was obtained from an adult who received the AZD1222 COVID-19 vaccine. CDR3 loop: CASSDSGLADYNEQFF. The DNA sequence is given as TGTGCCAGCAGTGACAGTGGACTAGCGGATTACAATGAGCAGTTCTTC.